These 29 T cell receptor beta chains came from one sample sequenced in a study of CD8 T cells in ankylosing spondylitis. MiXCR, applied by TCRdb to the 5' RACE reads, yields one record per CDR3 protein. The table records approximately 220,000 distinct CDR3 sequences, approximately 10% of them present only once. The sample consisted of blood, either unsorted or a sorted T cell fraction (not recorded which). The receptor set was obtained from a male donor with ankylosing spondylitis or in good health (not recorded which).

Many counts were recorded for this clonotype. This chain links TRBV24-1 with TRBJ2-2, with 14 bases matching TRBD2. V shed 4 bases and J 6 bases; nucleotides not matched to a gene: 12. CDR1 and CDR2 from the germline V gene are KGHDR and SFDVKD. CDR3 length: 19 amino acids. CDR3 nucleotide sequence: TGTGCCACCAGTGACCCTACTCACCCGACTAGCGGGGGGGCCGGGGAGCTGTTTTTT. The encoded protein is CATSDPTHPTSGGAGELFF.

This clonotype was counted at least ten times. For the CDR3, the DNA is TGCAGCGTAGTACTAGCGGTCTATAGCACAGATACGCAGTATTTT. Its protein is CSVVLAVYSTDTQYF. The chain has TRBV29-1 and TRBJ2-3; 8 bases fit TRBD2. Germline V gene data show CDR1 as SQVTM and CDR2 as ANQGSEA. J gave up 0 bases and V 6 bases, and 8 bases lay outside the gene matches. The CDR3 loop spans 15 amino acids.

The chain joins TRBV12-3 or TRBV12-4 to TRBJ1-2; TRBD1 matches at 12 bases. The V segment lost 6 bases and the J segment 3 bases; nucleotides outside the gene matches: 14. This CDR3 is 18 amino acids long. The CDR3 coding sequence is TGTGCCAGCAGATCTTCCTGGTCGGGACAGGGGGCCCACTATGGCTACACCTTC. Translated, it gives CASRSSWSGQGAHYGYTF.

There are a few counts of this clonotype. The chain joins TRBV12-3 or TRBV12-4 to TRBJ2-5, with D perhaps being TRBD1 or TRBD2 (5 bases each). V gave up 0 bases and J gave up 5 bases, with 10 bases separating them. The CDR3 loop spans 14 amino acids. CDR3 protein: CASSLAGPGETQYF. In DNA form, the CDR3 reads TGTGCCAGCAGTTTAGCGGGGCCGGGGGAGACCCAGTACTTC.

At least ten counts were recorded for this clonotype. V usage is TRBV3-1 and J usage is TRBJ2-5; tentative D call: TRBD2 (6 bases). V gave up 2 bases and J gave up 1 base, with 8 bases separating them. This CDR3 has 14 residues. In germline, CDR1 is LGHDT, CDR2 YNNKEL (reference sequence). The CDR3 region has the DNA TGTGCCAGCAGCCAATACGGGGGCCAAGAGACCCAGTACTTC. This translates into CASSQYGGQETQYF.

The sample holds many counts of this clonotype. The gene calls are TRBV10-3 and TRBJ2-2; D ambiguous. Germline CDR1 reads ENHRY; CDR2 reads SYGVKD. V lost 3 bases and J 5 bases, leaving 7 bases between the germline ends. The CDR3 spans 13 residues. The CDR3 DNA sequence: TGTGCCATCAGTGAAGGGCAGACCGGGGAGCTGTTTTTT. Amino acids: CAISEGQTGELFF.

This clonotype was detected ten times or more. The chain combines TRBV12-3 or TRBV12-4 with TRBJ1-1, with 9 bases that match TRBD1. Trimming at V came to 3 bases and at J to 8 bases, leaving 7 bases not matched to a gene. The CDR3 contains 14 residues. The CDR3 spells CASSFTGTGSEAFF. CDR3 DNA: TGTGCCAGCAGTTTTACCGGGACAGGGTCCGAAGCTTTCTTT.

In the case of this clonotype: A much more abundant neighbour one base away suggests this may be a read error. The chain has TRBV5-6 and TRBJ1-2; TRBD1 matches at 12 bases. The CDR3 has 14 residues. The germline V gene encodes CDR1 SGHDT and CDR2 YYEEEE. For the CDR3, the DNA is TGTGCCGGCAGCTCCGGGACAGGGGGCTCCGGCTACACCTTC. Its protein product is CAGSSGTGGSGYTF. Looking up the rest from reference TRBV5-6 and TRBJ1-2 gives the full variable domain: DAGVTQSPTHLIKTRGQQVTLRCSPKSGHDTVSWYQQALGQGPQFIFQYYEEEERQRGNFPDRFSGHQFPNYSSELNVNALLLGDSALYLCAGSSGTGGSGYTFGSGTRLTVV.

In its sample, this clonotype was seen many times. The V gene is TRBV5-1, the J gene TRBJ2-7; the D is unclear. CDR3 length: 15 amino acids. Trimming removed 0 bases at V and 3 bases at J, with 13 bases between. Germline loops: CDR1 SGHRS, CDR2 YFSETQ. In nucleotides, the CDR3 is TGCGCCAGCAGCTTGGAACCCCAGGTATACTACGAGCAGTACTTC. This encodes CASSLEPQVYYEQYF.

The chain's CDR3 is CAWSFPGSKNTGELFF. The CDR3 coding sequence is TGTGCCTGGAGTTTTCCCGGCAGTAAGAACACCGGGGAGCTGTTTTTT. The J gene is TRBJ2-2, the V gene TRBV30; no clear D. The CDR3 covers 16 residues. The germline V and J ends were trimmed by 2 bases and 1 base, with 14 bases remaining between them. Germline CDR1 is GTSNPN and CDR2 is SVGIG (reference sequence).

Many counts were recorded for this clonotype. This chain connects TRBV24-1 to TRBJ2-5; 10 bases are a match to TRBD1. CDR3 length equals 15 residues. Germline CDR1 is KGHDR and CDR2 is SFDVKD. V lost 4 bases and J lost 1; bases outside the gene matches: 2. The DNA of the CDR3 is TGTGCCACCAGTGAGACAGGGGGCACCCAAGAGACCCAGTACTTC. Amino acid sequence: CATSETGGTQETQYF.

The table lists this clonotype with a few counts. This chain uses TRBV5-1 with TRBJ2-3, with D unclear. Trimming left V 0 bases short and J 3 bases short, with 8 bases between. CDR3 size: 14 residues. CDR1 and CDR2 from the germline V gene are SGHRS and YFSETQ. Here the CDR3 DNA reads TGCGCCAGCAGCTTGGCAATCCAGACAGATACGCAGTATTTT. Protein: CASSLAIQTDTQYF.

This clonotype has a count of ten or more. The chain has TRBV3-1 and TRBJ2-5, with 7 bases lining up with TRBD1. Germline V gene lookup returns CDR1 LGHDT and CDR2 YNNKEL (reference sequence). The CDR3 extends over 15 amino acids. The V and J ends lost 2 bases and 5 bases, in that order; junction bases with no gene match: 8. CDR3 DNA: TGTGCCAGCAGCCAACACCGGGACAGTGAGGAGACCCAGTACTTC. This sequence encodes CASSQHRDSEETQYF.

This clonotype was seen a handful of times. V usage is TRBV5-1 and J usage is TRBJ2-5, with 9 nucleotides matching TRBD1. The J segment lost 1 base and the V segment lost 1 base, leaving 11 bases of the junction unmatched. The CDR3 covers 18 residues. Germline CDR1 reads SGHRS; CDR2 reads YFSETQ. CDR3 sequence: CASSLKFLRDRVQETQYF. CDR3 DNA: TGCGCCAGCAGCTTGAAATTCCTCCGGGACAGGGTCCAAGAGACCCAGTACTTC. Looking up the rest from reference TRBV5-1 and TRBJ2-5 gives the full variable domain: KAGVTQTPRYLIKTRGQQVTLSCSPISGHRSVSWYQQTPGQGLQFLFEYFSETQRNKGNFPGRFSGRQFSNSRSEMNVSTLELGDSALYLCASSLKFLRDRVQETQYFGPGTRLLVL.

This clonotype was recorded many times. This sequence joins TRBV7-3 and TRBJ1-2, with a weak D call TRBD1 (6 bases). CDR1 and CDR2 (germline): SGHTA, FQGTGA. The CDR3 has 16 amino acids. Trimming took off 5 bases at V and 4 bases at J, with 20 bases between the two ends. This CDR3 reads CASSVRGGLTPYGYTF. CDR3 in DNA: TGTGCCAGCAGCGTAAGGGGGGGCCTCACACCCTATGGCTACACCTTC.

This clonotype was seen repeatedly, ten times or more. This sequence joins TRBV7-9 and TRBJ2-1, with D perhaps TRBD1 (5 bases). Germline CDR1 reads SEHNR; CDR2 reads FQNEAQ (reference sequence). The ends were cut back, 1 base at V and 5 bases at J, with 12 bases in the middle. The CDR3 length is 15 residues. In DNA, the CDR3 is TGTGCCAGCAGCTTAGAGGCAGGGATCCACAATGAGCAGTTCTTC. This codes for CASSLEAGIHNEQFF.

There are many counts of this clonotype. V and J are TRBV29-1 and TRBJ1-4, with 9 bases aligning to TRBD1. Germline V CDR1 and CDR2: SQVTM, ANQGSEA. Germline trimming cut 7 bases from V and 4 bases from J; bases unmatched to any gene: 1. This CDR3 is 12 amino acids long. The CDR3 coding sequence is TGCAGCGCGACAGGGGGTAATGAAAAACTGTTTTTT. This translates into CSATGGNEKLFF.

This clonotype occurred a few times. The CDR3 sequence is CSARRSQSYEQYF. The CDR3 nucleotides are TGCAGTGCTAGGCGCTCGCAGTCCTACGAGCAGTACTTC. V and J are TRBV20-1 and TRBJ2-7; no reliable D call. V was shortened by 3 bases and J by 1 base, with 10 bases between the two germline ends. From germline, CDR1 is DFQATT and CDR2 SNEGSKA (reference sequence). The CDR3 runs to 13 residues.

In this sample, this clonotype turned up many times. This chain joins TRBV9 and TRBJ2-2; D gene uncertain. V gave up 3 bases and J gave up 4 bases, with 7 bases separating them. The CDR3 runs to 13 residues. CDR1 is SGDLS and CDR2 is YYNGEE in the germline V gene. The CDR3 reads CASSGTTTGELFF. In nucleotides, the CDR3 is TGTGCCAGCAGCGGTACGACCACCGGGGAGCTGTTTTTT.

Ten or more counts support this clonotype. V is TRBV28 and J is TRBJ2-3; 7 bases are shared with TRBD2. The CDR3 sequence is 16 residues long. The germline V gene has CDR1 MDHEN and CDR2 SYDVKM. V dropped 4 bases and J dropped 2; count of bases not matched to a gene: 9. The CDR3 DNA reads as TGTGCCAGCAGTTCCCCGGGGAGGGAAGCCACAGATACGCAGTATTTT. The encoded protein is CASSSPGREATDTQYF.

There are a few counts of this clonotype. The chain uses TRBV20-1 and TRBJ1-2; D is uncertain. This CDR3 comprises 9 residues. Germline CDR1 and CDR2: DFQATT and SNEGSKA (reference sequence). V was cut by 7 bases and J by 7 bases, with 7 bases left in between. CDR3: CSDQAGYTF. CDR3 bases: TGCAGTGACCAAGCTGGCTACACCTTC.

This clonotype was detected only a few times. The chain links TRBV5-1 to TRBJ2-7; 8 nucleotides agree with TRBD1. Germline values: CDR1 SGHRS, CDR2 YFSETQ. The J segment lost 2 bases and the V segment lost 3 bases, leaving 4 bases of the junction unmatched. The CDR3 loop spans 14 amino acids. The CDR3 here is CASSSGDRPYEQYF. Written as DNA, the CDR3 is TGCGCCAGCAGCTCCGGGGACAGGCCCTACGAGCAGTACTTC.

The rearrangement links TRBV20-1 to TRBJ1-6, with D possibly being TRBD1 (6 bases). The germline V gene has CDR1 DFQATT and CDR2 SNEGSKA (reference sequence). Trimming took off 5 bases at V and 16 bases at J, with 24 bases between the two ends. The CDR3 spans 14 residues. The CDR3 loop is CSARQPGGGIDLHF. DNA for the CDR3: TGCAGTGCTCGACAGCCCGGAGGGGGGATAGATCTCCACTTT.

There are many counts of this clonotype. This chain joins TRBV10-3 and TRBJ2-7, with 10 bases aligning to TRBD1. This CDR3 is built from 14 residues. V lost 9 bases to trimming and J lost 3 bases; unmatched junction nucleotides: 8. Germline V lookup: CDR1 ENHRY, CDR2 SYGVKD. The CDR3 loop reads CAIKGGQGLYEQYF. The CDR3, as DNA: TGTGCCATAAAGGGGGGACAGGGGCTCTACGAGCAGTACTTC.

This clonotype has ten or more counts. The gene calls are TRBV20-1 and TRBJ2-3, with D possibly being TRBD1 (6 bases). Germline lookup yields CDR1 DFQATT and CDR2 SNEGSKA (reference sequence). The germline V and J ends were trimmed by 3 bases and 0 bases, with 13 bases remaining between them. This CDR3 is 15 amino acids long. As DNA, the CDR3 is TGCAGTGCTAGTGCTCCAGGGGCGAGCACAGATACGCAGTATTTT. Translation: CSASAPGASTDTQYF.

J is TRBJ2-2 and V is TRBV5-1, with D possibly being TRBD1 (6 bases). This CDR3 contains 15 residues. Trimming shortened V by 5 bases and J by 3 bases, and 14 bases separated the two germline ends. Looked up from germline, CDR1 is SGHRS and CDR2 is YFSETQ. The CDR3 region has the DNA TGCGCCAGCAGACCCGGTACAGGGCACACCGGGGAGCTGTTTTTT. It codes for CASRPGTGHTGELFF. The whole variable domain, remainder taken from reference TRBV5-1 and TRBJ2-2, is KAGVTQTPRYLIKTRGQQVTLSCSPISGHRSVSWYQQTPGQGLQFLFEYFSETQRNKGNFPGRFSGRQFSNSRSEMNVSTLELGDSALYLCASRPGTGHTGELFFGEGSRLTVL.

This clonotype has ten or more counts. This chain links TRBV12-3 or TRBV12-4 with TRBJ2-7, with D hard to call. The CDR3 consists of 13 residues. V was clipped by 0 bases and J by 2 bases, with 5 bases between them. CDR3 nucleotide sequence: TGTGCCAGCAGTTTAGCGGGTGCCTACGAGCAGTACTTC. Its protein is CASSLAGAYEQYF.

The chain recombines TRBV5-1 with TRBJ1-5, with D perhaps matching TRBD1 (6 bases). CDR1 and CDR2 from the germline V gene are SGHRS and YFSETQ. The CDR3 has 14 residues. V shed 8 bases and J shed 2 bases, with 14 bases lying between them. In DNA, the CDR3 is TGCGCCAGTCACCCAGGGGCGGGCAATCAGCCCCAGCATTTT. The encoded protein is CASHPGAGNQPQHF.

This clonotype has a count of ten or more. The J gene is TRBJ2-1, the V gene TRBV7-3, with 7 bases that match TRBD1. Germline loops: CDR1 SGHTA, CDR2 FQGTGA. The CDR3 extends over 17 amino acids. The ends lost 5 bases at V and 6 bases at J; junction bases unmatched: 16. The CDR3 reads CASSLHVYSRDSNEQFF. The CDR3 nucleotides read TGTGCCAGCAGCCTCCACGTATATTCCCGGGACAGCAATGAGCAGTTCTTC.